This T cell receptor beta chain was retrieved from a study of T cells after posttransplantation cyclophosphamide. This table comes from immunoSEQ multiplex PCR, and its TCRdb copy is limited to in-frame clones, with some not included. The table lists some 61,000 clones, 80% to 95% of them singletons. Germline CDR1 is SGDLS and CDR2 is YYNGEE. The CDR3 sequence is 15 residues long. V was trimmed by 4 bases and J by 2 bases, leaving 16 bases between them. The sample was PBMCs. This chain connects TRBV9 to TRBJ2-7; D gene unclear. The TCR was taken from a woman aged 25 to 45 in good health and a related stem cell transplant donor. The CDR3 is CASSPSWGSPYEQYF. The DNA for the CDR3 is TGTGCCAGCAGCCCCTCGTGGGGATCTCCCTACGAGCAGTACTTC.